The rows below give T cell receptor beta chains drawn from one sample of a study of blood T cell repertoires in COVID-19. The table came from immunoSEQ multiplex PCR; TCRdb's copy has only in-frame clones and leaves some out. The sample lists about 110,000 clones; 70% to 90% were seen once. Sequencing was carried out using peripheral blood. The receptors were sampled from a human donor in a cohort sampled during active COVID-19. The CDR3 runs from the conserved cysteine through the conserved F or W. Fields, in order: D gene, clone size, V gene, J gene, CDR3 length, CDR3 protein, CDR3 DNA. D genes are given only for firm matches. The listing skips clone size in some rows; elsewhere it reads once, few, many or a size class.

TRBD1	-	TRBV2	TRBJ1-4	15	CASSRDRGRDEKLFF	TGTGCCAGCTCCCGGGACAGGGGACGGGATGAAAAACTGTTTTTT
-	-	TRBV28	TRBJ2-1	16	CASSSRQAIDYNEQFF	TGTGCCAGCAGTTCCCGACAGGCGATAGACTACAATGAGCAGTTCTTC
TRBD2	-	TRBV9	TRBJ2-7	13	CASSSGSSYEQYF	TGTGCCAGCTCTAGCGGTAGCTCCTACGAGCAGTACTTC
TRBD1	-	TRBV30	TRBJ1-5	15	CAWSLGQANNQPQHF	TGTGCCTGGAGCCTCGGACAGGCAAACAATCAGCCCCAGCATTTT
-	-	TRBV2	TRBJ1-1	13	CASSEAEGTEAFF	TGTGCCAGCAGTGAAGCGGAGGGTACTGAAGCTTTCTTT
-	-	TRBV6-5	TRBJ1-1	12	CASSHPQGMAFF	TGTGCCAGCAGTCACCCACAGGGCATGGCTTTCTTT
TRBD1	-	TRBV4-2	TRBJ1-1	15	CASSQAQGGNTEAFF	TGTGCCAGCAGCCAAGCTCAGGGGGGGAACACTGAAGCTTTCTTT
-	-	TRBV5-1	TRBJ2-4	16	CASSPTGPWAKNIQYF	TGCGCCAGCAGCCCTACAGGCCCCTGGGCCAAAAACATTCAGTACTTC
-	-	TRBV20-1	TRBJ1-4	11	CSAREGEKLFF	TGCAGTGCCCGGGAGGGTGAAAAACTGTTTTTT
-	-	TRBV28	TRBJ1-2	11	CASRRDNFYTF	TGTGCCAGCAGACGGGACAACTTCTACACCTTC
TRBD1	many	TRBV3-1/TRBV3-2	TRBJ1-2	14	CASSRRGGADGYTF	TGTGCCAGCAGCCGTCGAGGGGGCGCCGATGGCTACACCTTC
TRBD1	once	TRBV10-3	TRBJ1-2	13	CAAQPQGASGYTF	TGTGCCGCCCAACCACAGGGGGCTAGTGGCTACACCTTC
TRBD1	-	TRBV30	TRBJ1-1	15	CAWTWGTGANTEAFF	TGTGCCTGGACCTGGGGGACAGGGGCGAACACTGAAGCTTTCTTT
TRBD2	-	TRBV7-3	TRBJ2-7	14	CASRAGADFYEQYF	TGTGCCAGTCGAGCGGGAGCGGATTTTTACGAGCAGTACTTC
-	-	TRBV15	TRBJ2-7	13	CATSRRGGYEQYF	TGTGCCACCAGCAGGAGGGGGGGGTACGAGCAGTACTTC
-	-	TRBV7-3	TRBJ1-1	13	CASSLTVNTEAFF	TGTGCCAGCAGCTTGACAGTGAACACTGAAGCTTTCTTT
TRBD1	few	TRBV6-1	TRBJ1-2	17	CASSGIPGTGINYGYTF	TGTGCCAGCAGTGGCATACCCGGGACAGGGATTAACTATGGCTACACCTTC
TRBD1	-	TRBV7-2	TRBJ1-2	14	CASSPPRDSGGYTF	TGTGCCAGCAGCCCCCCCCGGGACAGCGGTGGCTACACCTTC
-	-	TRBV7-2	TRBJ2-3	14	CASSLGGGADTQYF	TGTGCCAGCAGCTTAGGAGGCGGGGCAGATACGCAGTATTTT
TRBD1	-	TRBV5-1	TRBJ1-2	16	CASSFTSGQGGYGYTF	TGCGCCAGCAGCTTTACTTCGGGACAGGGGGGCTATGGCTACACCTTC
TRBD2	-	TRBV6-4	TRBJ2-2	16	CASSDSGGLVGGELFF	TGTGCCAGCAGTGACTCCGGGGGACTAGTGGGCGGGGAGCTGTTTTTT
TRBD2	few	TRBV7-8	TRBJ2-1	18	CASSPLLAGGRYRNEQFF	TGTGCCAGCAGCCCCTTACTAGCGGGAGGTCGCTATAGAAATGAGCAGTTCTTC
-	-	TRBV10-2	TRBJ2-3	14	CASSEFLGGTTQYF	TGCGCCAGCAGTGAGTTCTTAGGAGGCACTACGCAGTATTTT
-	-	TRBV6-5	TRBJ1-3	14	CASRSQGSGNTIYF	TGTGCCAGCAGATCCCAGGGCTCTGGAAACACCATATATTTT
TRBD2	-	TRBV27	TRBJ2-5	14	CASSIIAGTETQYF	TGTGCCAGCAGTATAATAGCGGGGACGGAGACCCAGTACTTC
TRBD2	-	TRBV6-5	TRBJ2-7	15	CASSRGLAGALEQYF	TGTGCCAGCAGCCGGGGACTAGCGGGAGCGCTGGAGCAGTACTTC
TRBD2	few	TRBV2	TRBJ2-5	17	CASSGWTSGGIQETQYF	TGTGCCAGCAGTGGGTGGACTAGCGGGGGAATCCAAGAGACCCAGTACTTC
-	-	TRBV18	TRBJ2-3	14	CASSISTETDTQYF	TGTGCCAGCTCAATCAGCACAGAAACAGATACGCAGTATTTT
TRBD1	-	TRBV7-2	TRBJ2-4	16	CASSFPRSGGDGIQYF	TGTGCCAGCAGCTTCCCGCGATCAGGGGGCGATGGCATTCAGTACTTC
TRBD1	once	TRBV28	TRBJ1-2	17	CASSLAGTGARNYGYTF	TGTGCCAGCAGTTTAGCGGGGACAGGGGCCCGTAACTATGGCTACACCTTC
-	-	TRBV18	TRBJ1-5	16	CASSPREGMGNQPQHF	TGTGCCAGCTCACCACGGGAGGGTATGGGCAATCAGCCCCAGCATTTT
-	few	TRBV30	TRBJ1-5	13	CAWRPGFNQPQHF	TGTGCCTGGAGGCCGGGATTCAATCAGCCCCAGCATTTT
TRBD2	-	TRBV28	TRBJ2-1	14	CASSLLLGRDEQFF	TGTGCCAGCAGTTTATTACTCGGGAGGGATGAGCAGTTCTTC